This T cell receptor (beta chain) was observed in a study of T cell changes during pregnancy in multiple sclerosis. Only in-frame clones appear in the TCRdb table, and some are missing; sequencing was by immunoSEQ multiplex PCR. This repertoire shows tens of thousands of clones, around nine tenths found once; its top ten account for more than 0.3%. This sequence was found in a female donor with multiple sclerosis, enrolled in a pregnancy study. The starting material was CD4+ T cells from peripheral blood mononuclear cells, obtained before pregnancy.

In DNA, the CDR3 is TGTGCCAGCAGCGTAGGGACAGGGGAAGAGACCCAGTACTTC. The encoded protein is CASSVGTGEETQYF. V usage is TRBV9 and J usage is TRBJ2-5; 9 positions match TRBD1. Trimming took 0 bases from V and 3 from J; bases not matched to a gene: 0. CDR1 and CDR2 from the germline V gene are SGDLS and YYNGEE. The CDR3 covers 14 residues.